This T cell receptor beta chain was obtained from a study of T cell clonotyping in hematopoietic cell transplantation. Whole-study results and caveats: After transplant, recipient diversity fell while pathologically expanded clonotypes grew through day 180.

This clone appeared a few times. Its target is unknown. Time point of the sample: recipient sample about 28 days before transplant, after cytoreduction. Trimming took 0 bases from V and 11 from J, leaving 13 bases between them. The germline V gene encodes CDR1 MNHEY and CDR2 SVGAGI. CDR3 length equals 13 residues. The data were produced by immunoSEQ multiplex PCR, yet TCRdb's version contains in-frame clones alone and is incomplete. The sample consists of approximately 19,000 clones, roughly 83% of them appearing once. This sequence originates from a middle-aged man with acute myeloid leukemia. Some clones in this sample may be carry-over from other donors' samples. This chain joins TRBV6-5 and TRBJ1-1; tentative D call: TRBD1 (5 bases). Sequenced material: peripheral blood mononuclear cells, taken before stem cell transplant. The CDR3, as DNA: TGTGCCAGCAGTTACTCCGAGACAGTTTCGGCTTTCTTT. Amino acids: CASSYSETVSAFF.